This T cell receptor beta chain was observed in a study of blood T cell repertoires in COVID-19. About the research overall: Acute and convalescent COVID-19 specimens originated in the United States, Italy and Spain. Sample material is recorded as cDNA or gDNA derived from T cells, B-cell-depleted T cells, or PBMCs.

Germline trimming cut 2 bases from V and 6 bases from J; bases unmatched to any gene: 18. Germline assignment: CDR1 KGHSH and CDR2 LQKENI. The CDR3 runs 18 residues. The repertoire was sequenced with immunoSEQ multiplex PCR; TCRdb's copy has only in-frame clones and lacks some. This table holds approximately 210,000 clones, 80% to 85% found once. Sequenced input: PBMCs or T cells enriched from blood (not recorded which). The TCR originated in a woman between 45 and 65 years old with acute COVID-19. This chain joins TRBV18 and TRBJ2-7; TRBD2 matches at 8 bases. Written as DNA, the CDR3 is TGTGCCAGCTCACCATATGGGAAAGTTATCGGGAGGGCCGGCGAGCAGTACTTC. As protein: CASSPYGKVIGRAGEQYF. Based on the CDR3 plus reference TRBV18 and TRBJ2-7, the full variable domain is NAGVMQNPRHLVRRRGQEARLRCSPMKGHSHVYWYRQLPEEGLKFMVYLQKENIIDESGMPKERFSAEFPKEGPSILRIQQVVRGDSAAYFCASSPYGKVIGRAGEQYFGPGTRLTVT.